These 21 T cell receptor beta chains originate from one sample sequenced in a study of blood T cell repertoires in COVID-19. Libraries were prepared by immunoSEQ multiplex PCR; TCRdb keeps only in-frame clonotypes and omits some of them. The sample yields roughly 440,000 clones, roughly 88% seen once. Sequencing was carried out using peripheral blood. These receptors came from a woman between 45 and 60 years old with COVID-19, enrolled during active disease.

The chain links TRBV25-1 to TRBJ2-5; 7 positions agree with TRBD1. Germline V lookup: CDR1 MGHDK, CDR2 SYGVNS. Germline trimming cut 4 bases from V and 2 bases from J; bases unmatched to any gene: 10. The CDR3 is 16 residues long. In nucleotides, the CDR3 is TGTGCCAGCAGTGGGGTTCGGACAGGACGACAAGAGACCCAGTACTTC. This encodes CASSGVRTGRQETQYF. The full variable domain, rest sourced from reference TRBV25-1 and TRBJ2-5, is EADIYQTPRYLVIGTGKKITLECSQTMGHDKMYWYQQDPGMELHLIHYSYGVNSTEKGDLSSESTVSRIRTEHFPLTLESARPSHTSQYLCASSGVRTGRQETQYFGPGTRLLVL.

The rearrangement uses TRBV5-1 and TRBJ1-2; D perhaps matches TRBD1 (5 bases). The V gene lost 0 bases and the J gene lost 6 bases, with 9 bases spanning the gap. This CDR3 is built from 13 residues. Germline V gene lookup returns CDR1 SGHRS and CDR2 YFSETQ. The CDR3 loop is CASSLEQENGYTF. The CDR3 DNA is TGCGCCAGCAGCTTGGAACAGGAAAATGGCTACACCTTC.

The genes are TRBV18 and TRBJ1-1; 7 bases are shared with TRBD1. After removal of 4 bases from V and 4 bases from J, the junction contained 9 bases not matched to a gene. This CDR3 has 15 amino acids. CDR1 is KGHSH and CDR2 is LQKENI in the germline V gene. The CDR3 DNA reads as TGTGCCAGCTCACTCGGTAAGGGGGCTGGCACTGAAGCTTTCTTT. Translated: CASSLGKGAGTEAFF.

The chain couples TRBV7-3 to TRBJ2-7, with 10 positions matching TRBD1. J lost 2 bases, V lost 1 base, and 8 bases had no gene match. This CDR3 has 17 residues. Germline-derived CDR1 and CDR2 are SGHTA and FQGTGA. CDR3 protein: CASSLRFRDRGPYEQYF. CDR3 coding DNA: TGTGCCAGCAGCTTAAGGTTCCGGGACAGGGGCCCCTACGAGCAGTACTTC. Full variable domain (rest looked up from reference TRBV7-3 and TRBJ2-7): GAGVSQTPSNKVTEKGKYVELRCDPISGHTALYWYRQSLGQGPEFLIYFQGTGAADDSGLPNDRFFAVRPEGSVSTLKIQRTERGDSAVYLCASSLRFRDRGPYEQYFGPGTRLTVT.

The V and J genes are TRBV14 and TRBJ1-4, with 10 bases matching TRBD1. CDR3 length: 17 amino acids. Losses at the gene ends were 0 bases for V and 7 bases for J; bases not matched to a gene: 8. Germline V gives CDR1 SGHDN, CDR2 FVKESK. CDR3 nucleotide sequence: TGTGCCAGCAGCCAAGAAGAGGACAGGGGGGCGAGTGAAAAACTGTTTTTT. This gives the protein CASSQEEDRGASEKLFF.

The chain links TRBV9 to TRBJ2-3; possibly TRBD2 for D (6 bases). Germline V gene sequence: CDR1 SGDLS, CDR2 YYNGEE. The CDR3 consists of 16 residues. Trimming pared 2 bases from V and 2 bases from J, leaving 15 bases between. The CDR3 sequence: CASSVALEGPTDTQYF. CDR3 DNA: TGTGCCAGCAGCGTGGCGTTGGAGGGGCCCACAGATACGCAGTATTTT.

CDR3 sequence reads: CASSLIGAYGYTF. The CDR3 nucleotides are TGTGCCAGCAGTTTAATTGGGGCCTATGGCTACACCTTC. The chain links TRBV12-3 or TRBV12-4 to TRBJ1-2; D perhaps matches TRBD1 (5 bases). V gave up 2 bases and J gave up 4 bases, with 8 bases separating them. This CDR3 has 13 amino acids.

The chain is built from TRBV15 and TRBJ2-5, with 10 bases aligning to TRBD1. The V and J ends lost 4 bases and 3 bases, in that order; junction bases with no gene match: 8. Germline V gives CDR1 LNHNV, CDR2 YYDKDF (reference sequence). The CDR3 length is 16 residues. The DNA of the CDR3 is TGTGCCACCAGCACCTACGGTGGGACAGGGGAAGAGACCCAGTACTTC. Translating it yields CATSTYGGTGEETQYF.

This chain connects TRBV6-5 to TRBJ1-1, with D possibly being TRBD1 (5 bases). The CDR3 runs 14 residues. Trimming shortened V by 7 bases and J by 1 base, and 13 bases separated the two germline ends. The germline CDR1 and CDR2 sequences are MNHEY and SVGAGI. CDR3 DNA: TGTGCCAGCAAGGACCAACAGGAGAACACTGAAGCTTTCTTT. Translated, it gives CASKDQQENTEAFF.

This clone was seen a handful of times. This chain connects TRBV19 to TRBJ1-5; 10 nucleotides align to TRBD1. Germline V lookup: CDR1 LNHDA, CDR2 SQIVND (reference sequence). The V and J ends lost 11 bases and 7 bases, in that order; junction bases with no gene match: 11. This CDR3 has 14 residues. CDR3 in DNA: TGTGCCGTGAGCAGGACAGGGGGGAGCCAGCCCCAGCATTTT. Translating it yields CAVSRTGGSQPQHF. Using reference TRBV19 and TRBJ1-5 for the parts outside the CDR3, the full variable domain is DGGITQSPKYLFRKEGQNVTLSCEQNLNHDAMYWYRQDPGQGLRLIYYSQIVNDFQKGDIAEGYSVSREKKESFPLTVTSAQKNPTAFYLCAVSRTGGSQPQHFGDGTRLSIL.

This rearrangement joins TRBV27 to TRBJ1-5, with a tentative D call TRBD1 (6 bases). The germline V gene encodes CDR1 MNHEY and CDR2 SMNVEV (reference sequence). The germline V and J ends were trimmed by 10 bases and 6 bases, with 25 bases remaining between them. CDR3 length: 16 amino acids. As DNA, the CDR3 is TGTGCCAAAGCAAACAGGGTTATTGGGGGGGGTCAGCCCCAGCATTTT. It is translated as CAKANRVIGGGQPQHF.

V usage is TRBV29-1 and J usage is TRBJ2-1; perhaps TRBD1 as D (5 bases). Germline lookup yields CDR1 SQVTM and CDR2 ANQGSEA. The ends were cut back, 3 bases at V and 2 bases at J, with 14 bases in the middle. The CDR3 has 15 residues. The CDR3 loop reads CSVDQLTAAYNEQFF. The DNA for the CDR3 is TGCAGCGTTGATCAGTTGACAGCAGCCTACAATGAGCAGTTCTTC.

V and J are TRBV3-1 (or the pseudogene TRBV3-2) and TRBJ1-2; unclear D gene. The ends were cut back, 1 base at V and 5 bases at J, with 11 bases in the middle. Germline V lookup: CDR1 LGHDT, CDR2 YNNKEL (reference sequence). This CDR3 contains 14 residues. The CDR3 DNA reads as TGTGCCAGCAGCCAAGCGTTGGCAGGTTATGGCTACACCTTC. Protein sequence: CASSQALAGYGYTF.

The V gene is TRBV6-5, the J gene TRBJ2-1, with 8 bases that match TRBD2. This CDR3 spans 15 amino acids. The V and J ends lost 2 bases and 4 bases, in that order; junction bases with no gene match: 4. Germline loops: CDR1 MNHEY, CDR2 SVGAGI. The DNA of the CDR3 is TGTGCCAGCAGTTACGAACTAGCGGATTACAATGAGCAGTTCTTC. It yields the protein CASSYELADYNEQFF.

The V and J genes are TRBV10-1 and TRBJ2-3; 9 positions agree with TRBD1. With 8 bases clipped from V and 5 bases from J, the junction kept 5 bases outside the gene matches. CDR3 size: 13 residues. CDR1 and CDR2 (germline): WNHNN, SYGVQD (reference sequence). This CDR3 is CASGRTGEDTQYF. In DNA form, the CDR3 reads TGCGCCAGCGGACGGACAGGGGAAGATACGCAGTATTTT.

The chain recombines TRBV5-4 with TRBJ2-5; TRBD2 matches 10 bases. J lost 4 bases, V lost 1 base, and 7 bases had no gene match. CDR3 size: 16 residues. Germline V gene lookup returns CDR1 SGHNT and CDR2 YYREEE (reference sequence). The CDR3 DNA sequence: TGTGCCAGCAGCTTGTTAAAGCGGGGGGGCAGAGAGACCCAGTACTTC. It is translated as CASSLLKRGGRETQYF.

V usage is TRBV4-1 and J usage is TRBJ1-1; tentative D call: TRBD1 (5 bases). The CDR3 is 14 amino acids. Germline V gives CDR1 MGHRA, CDR2 YSYEKL. The germline V and J ends were trimmed by 4 bases and 11 bases, with 20 bases remaining between them. This chain's CDR3 is CASSLTLRDSGAFF. The CDR3 DNA is TGCGCCAGCAGCCTCACCCTCCGGGACTCAGGGGCTTTCTTT.

The chain carries TRBV5-1 and TRBJ2-6; TRBD1 agrees at 12 bases. The CDR3 spans 18 residues. V shed 3 bases and J 2 bases; nucleotides not matched to a gene: 6. Germline V gives CDR1 SGHRS, CDR2 YFSETQ. The CDR3 reads CASSWAGTGGAGANVLTF. CDR3 coding DNA: TGCGCCAGCAGCTGGGCCGGGACAGGGGGCGCTGGGGCCAACGTCCTGACTTTC.

The V call is TRBV11-2, the J call TRBJ2-1; TRBD2 might be the D (6 bases). V lost 1 base and J 7 bases, leaving 11 bases between the germline ends. CDR1 is SGHAT and CDR2 is FQNNGV in the germline V gene. This CDR3 spans 14 amino acids. The CDR3 bases are TGTGCCAGCAGCTTAGCGGGGAGGAGAAATGAGCAGTTCTTC. Translated, it gives CASSLAGRRNEQFF.

The chain is built from TRBV6-5 and TRBJ1-6; TRBD1 agrees at 8 bases. Germline V gene sequence: CDR1 MNHEY, CDR2 SVGAGI. The CDR3 extends over 16 amino acids. V lost 2 bases, J lost 7 bases, and 7 bases stayed unmatched. The CDR3 nucleotides read TGTGCCAGCAGTTACCTCGGACAGGGAGGGAATTCACCCCTCCACTTT. It yields the protein CASSYLGQGGNSPLHF.

This chain connects TRBV6-5 to TRBJ2-5; tentative D call: TRBD1 (5 bases). Trimming stripped 8 bases from V and 4 bases from J, with 14 bases between. Germline V lookup: CDR1 MNHEY, CDR2 SVGAGI. The CDR3 length is 13 residues. CDR3 nucleotide sequence: TGTGCCAGCTCCGCCGCCCAGGGAGAGACCCAGTACTTC. This sequence encodes CASSAAQGETQYF.